The rows below give T cell receptor beta chains drawn from one sample of a study of T cells in Graves' hyperthyroidism and ophthalmopathy. MiXCR, applied by TCRdb to the multiplex PCR reads, yields one record per CDR3 protein. Of hundreds of thousands of distinct CDR3 sequences detected, approximately 42% appear once; the ten largest clones hold roughly 7.2%. Sequencing input: peripheral blood or thyroid tissue (not recorded which). The origin of the receptors is an adult man with Graves' disease, either hyperthyroidism or ophthalmopathy (not recorded which). The CDR3 runs from the conserved cysteine through the conserved F or W. D genes are given only for firm matches. The size field is filled for only some rows; it gives once, few, many or a size class.

TRBJ2-7 | NA | TRBV7-6 | TRBD2 | CASSGLAGYNEQYF | TGTGCCAGCAGCGGACTAGCGGGATACAATGAGCAGTACTTC
TRBJ2-7 | NA | TRBV12-3/TRBV12-4 | NA | CASSFGPRRSSYEQYF | TGTGCCAGCAGTTTCGGCCCTCGTCGGAGCTCCTACGAGCAGTACTTC
TRBJ2-7 | NA | TRBV20-1 | NA | CSARDQREYEQYF | TGCAGTGCTAGAGACCAGAGGGAATACGAGCAGTACTTC
TRBJ1-5 | many | TRBV2 | NA | CASSASGTANGNQPQHF | TGTGCCAGCAGTGCCTCCGGGACGGCGAACGGCAATCAGCCCCAGCATTTT
TRBJ1-3 | NA | TRBV6-1 | NA | CASSEDRSGNTIYF | TGTGCCAGCAGTGAGGACAGATCTGGAAACACCATATATTTT
TRBJ1-2 | many | TRBV7-2 | NA | CASSSRDRGYTF | TGTGCCAGCAGCAGCCGGGACCGGGGCTACACCTTC
TRBJ2-2 | NA | TRBV20-1 | TRBD2 | CSARGNEAGGTGELFF | TGCAGTGCTAGAGGGAATGAAGCGGGGGGTACCGGGGAGCTGTTTTTT
TRBJ2-7 | NA | TRBV7-2 | NA | CASSLASGEGYEQYF | TGTGCCAGCAGCTTGGCATCGGGGGAAGGCTACGAGCAGTACTTC
TRBJ1-4 | NA | TRBV25-1 | NA | CASSELGATNEKLFF | TGTGCCAGCAGTGAATTAGGTGCCACTAATGAAAAACTGTTTTTT
TRBJ1-4 | NA | TRBV29-1 | NA | CSGGRVEKLFF | TGCAGCGGGGGGCGCGTTGAAAAACTGTTTTTT
TRBJ1-6 | NA | TRBV25-1 | TRBD1 | CASSARKDRVNSPLHF | TGTGCCAGCAGTGCTAGGAAAGACAGGGTCAATTCACCCCTCCACTTT
TRBJ1-5 | few | TRBV19 | NA | CASSSTGKNNQPQHF | TGTGCCAGTAGTAGTACAGGGAAAAACAATCAGCCCCAGCATTTT
TRBJ1-3 | NA | TRBV6-5 | NA | CAISVTAGNTIYF | TGTGCCATCAGTGTGACAGCTGGAAACACCATATATTTT
TRBJ1-2 | once | TRBV10-1 | NA | CASSEMGGSGYTF | TGCGCCAGCAGTGAGATGGGGGGCTCTGGCTACACCTTC
TRBJ2-7 | many | TRBV10-2 | TRBD1 | CASAGGAGGWYEQYF | TGCGCCAGCGCCGGAGGGGCAGGGGGCTGGTACGAGCAGTACTTC
TRBJ1-2 | NA | TRBV7-9 | TRBD1 | CASSLGTGGLGYTF | TGTGCCAGCAGCTTAGGAACAGGGGGCCTTGGCTACACCTTC
TRBJ2-7 | few | TRBV15 | NA | CATGGPTYEQYF | TGTGCCACCGGCGGGCCAACCTACGAGCAGTACTTC
TRBJ2-5 | NA | TRBV20-1 | NA | CSAPTRGGETQYF | TGCAGTGCTCCAACCAGGGGAGGAGAGACCCAGTACTTC
TRBJ2-7 | few | TRBV6-1 | NA | CASRLTESEQYF | TGTGCCAGCAGACTGACAGAATCCGAGCAGTACTTC
TRBJ1-4 | NA | TRBV2 | TRBD1 | CASIGQGSTNEKLFF | TGTGCCAGCATCGGACAGGGATCAACTAATGAAAAACTGTTTTTT
TRBJ2-7 | once | TRBV7-6 | NA | CASSSSRRYEQYF | TGTGCCAGCAGCTCCTCACGACGCTACGAGCAGTACTTC
TRBJ1-5 | NA | TRBV9 | NA | CASSVEVGAGQPQHF | TGTGCCAGCAGCGTAGAGGTGGGGGCGGGGCAGCCCCAGCATTTT
TRBJ2-7 | many | TRBV29-1 | TRBD1 | CSVVGQTPSYEQYF | TGCAGCGTTGTGGGACAGACACCTTCCTACGAGCAGTACTTC
TRBJ1-2 | few | TRBV12-3/TRBV12-4 | NA | CASSPGTAGYTF | TGTGCCAGCAGTCCAGGGACCGCCGGCTACACCTTC
TRBJ2-7 | NA | TRBV7-9 | NA | CASSLVGFEYF | TGTGCCAGCAGCTTAGTGGGATTCGAGTACTTC
TRBJ2-5 | many | TRBV29-1 | NA | CSVDSGPGLRSKTQYF | TGCAGCGTTGATTCTGGCCCAGGGTTGCGTTCCAAGACCCAGTACTTC
TRBJ1-1 | NA | TRBV7-2 | NA | CASSLNVRTEAFF | TGTGCCAGCAGTTTAAACGTTCGGACTGAAGCTTTCTTT
TRBJ2-7 | many | TRBV7-9 | TRBD2 | CASSKTGLAGDAYEQYF | TGTGCCAGCAGCAAGACGGGACTAGCGGGTGATGCCTACGAGCAGTACTTC
TRBJ1-2 | few | TRBV7-9 | TRBD1 | CASRGTGTNLGYTF | TGTGCCAGCAGGGGGACAGGGACTAATCTTGGCTACACCTTC
TRBJ1-2 | NA | TRBV5-6 | NA | CASRGRLDYGYTF | TGTGCCAGCAGAGGTAGGTTGGACTATGGCTACACCTTC
TRBJ1-1 | NA | TRBV29-1 | NA | CSGSSLMNTEAFF | TGCAGCGGCAGCAGCCTAATGAACACTGAAGCTTTCTTT
TRBJ1-1 | NA | TRBV12-3/TRBV12-4 | NA | CASSLMGAVEAFF | TGTGCCAGCAGTTTAATGGGGGCGGTTGAAGCTTTCTTT
TRBJ1-1 | NA | TRBV9 | NA | CASSFGMGVNTEAFF | TGTGCCAGCAGCTTTGGGATGGGGGTGAACACTGAAGCTTTCTTT
TRBJ1-1 | NA | TRBV9 | NA | CASSVGGSTPEAFF | TGTGCCAGCAGCGTAGGTGGGTCTACCCCTGAAGCTTTCTTT
TRBJ1-4 | NA | TRBV21-1 | NA | CASSSLGSYGTNEKLFF | TGTGCCAGCAGCAGCTTAGGTTCTTACGGAACTAATGAAAAACTGTTTTTT
TRBJ1-3 | many | TRBV25-1 | NA | CASYTPGNTIYF | TGTGCCAGCTATACTCCTGGAAACACCATATATTTT
TRBJ1-1 | NA | TRBV20-1 | NA | CSARDGQGTGEAFF | TGCAGTGCTAGAGATGGGCAGGGGACCGGAGAAGCTTTCTTT
TRBJ1-6 | few | TRBV7-9 | NA | CASSPGDNSPLHF | TGTGCCAGCTCACCAGGAGATAATTCACCCCTCCACTTT
TRBJ2-1 | NA | TRBV29-1 | NA | CSVGRAGVSYNEQFF | TGCAGCGTTGGTAGGGCGGGCGTGAGCTACAATGAGCAGTTCTTC
TRBJ1-4 | few | TRBV6-4 | NA | CASSDFEGGGREKLFF | TGTGCCAGCAGTGACTTTGAGGGAGGGGGTCGGGAAAAACTGTTTTTT
TRBJ1-3 | NA | TRBV7-9 | TRBD1 | CASRPGGVGNTIYF | TGTGCCAGCAGGCCAGGGGGGGTGGGAAACACCATATATTTT
TRBJ2-5 | NA | TRBV7-2 | TRBD2 | CASSRTLTGGLETQYF | TGTGCCAGCAGCCGTACCCTCACGGGGGGGCTAGAGACCCAGTACTTC
TRBJ2-2 | few | TRBV7-8 | NA | CASTRDENTGELFF | TGTGCCAGCACAAGGGACGAGAACACCGGGGAGCTGTTTTTT
TRBJ1-1 | few | TRBV9 | NA | CASSRTGSTEAFF | TGTGCCAGCAGCCGTACAGGGAGCACTGAAGCTTTCTTT
TRBJ1-1 | few | TRBV6-1 | NA | CASSGGTYMNTEAFF | TGTGCCAGCAGTGGCGGGACGTATATGAACACTGAAGCTTTCTTT
TRBJ1-1 | few | TRBV20-1 | NA | CRGFLLNTEAFF | TGCAGGGGGTTCTTATTGAACACTGAAGCTTTCTTT
TRBJ1-3 | many | TRBV2 | NA | CASSESWSGNTIYF | TGTGCCAGCAGTGAATCCTGGAGCGGAAACACCATATATTTT
TRBJ1-2 | many | TRBV19 | NA | CASSIGELYGYTF | TGTGCCAGTAGTATAGGAGAACTCTATGGCTACACCTTC
TRBJ1-4 | NA | TRBV5-4 | TRBD1 | CASSPGTGGRPNEKLFF | TGTGCCAGCAGCCCCGGGACAGGGGGCAGACCTAATGAAAAACTGTTTTTT
TRBJ1-2 | NA | TRBV7-2 | NA | CASSPWNYGYTF | TGTGCCAGCAGCCCTTGGAACTATGGCTACACCTTC